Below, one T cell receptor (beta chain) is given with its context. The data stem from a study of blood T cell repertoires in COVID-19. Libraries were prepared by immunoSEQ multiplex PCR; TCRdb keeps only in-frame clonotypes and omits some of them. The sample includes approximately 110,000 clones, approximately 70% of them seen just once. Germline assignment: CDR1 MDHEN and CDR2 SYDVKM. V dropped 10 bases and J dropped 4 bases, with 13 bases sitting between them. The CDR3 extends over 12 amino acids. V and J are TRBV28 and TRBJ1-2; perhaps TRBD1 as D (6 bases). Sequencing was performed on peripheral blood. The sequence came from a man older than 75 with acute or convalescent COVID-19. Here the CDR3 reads CATERGGYGYTF. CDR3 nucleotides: TGTGCCACAGAAAGGGGGGGCTATGGCTACACCTTC.